This T cell receptor beta chain was documented in a study of cytomegalovirus exposure and HLA in healthy donors. The assay was immunoSEQ multiplex PCR, and TCRdb's table has in-frame clones only and misses some. The repertoire includes about 250,000 clones, approximately 87% of them detected once, and 2.6% sits in the top ten. Looked up from germline, CDR1 is MNHEY and CDR2 is SMNVEV (reference sequence). CDR3 length: 15 residues. J was trimmed by 1 base and V by 5 bases; bases with no gene match: 7. The receptor was derived from a man aged 18 to 29 in good health and CMV-seronegative. V usage is TRBV27 and J usage is TRBJ1-1; 7 positions agree with TRBD1. Source material: PBMCs. Written as DNA, the CDR3 is TGTGCCAGCAGTCTACAGACAGGGCCGAACACTGAAGCTTTCTTT. Translating it yields CASSLQTGPNTEAFF.